This TCR beta chain was captured in a study of PD-1 blockade in classical Hodgkin lymphoma. V lost 0 bases and J lost 12; bases outside the gene matches: 18. The CDR3 has 17 amino acids. Per germline, CDR1 LNHDA and CDR2 SQIVND (reference sequence). In every patient, relapse followed autologous stem cell transplantation, while exposure to brentuximab vedotin differed. This clone was counted once. Antigen unknown. Regarding the study as a whole: At C4D1, TCR diversity had climbed significantly for CD4+ cells, though not for CD8+ cells.

Here immunoSEQ multiplex PCR was the method, and the copy in TCRdb shows in-frame clones only, minus some. This table has 21,000 or so clones, 80% appearing once. The clonotype originates from a human donor with classical Hodgkin lymphoma. The sequencing used peripheral blood mononuclear cells (PBMCs), collected before the second cycle of nivolumab. The V call is TRBV19, the J call TRBJ1-1, with 8 bases lining up with TRBD1. CDR3 region: CASSIEYPPRTGIGTFF. The CDR3 DNA sequence: TGTGCCAGTAGTATAGAGTACCCCCCCCGGACAGGGATCGGAACTTTCTTT.